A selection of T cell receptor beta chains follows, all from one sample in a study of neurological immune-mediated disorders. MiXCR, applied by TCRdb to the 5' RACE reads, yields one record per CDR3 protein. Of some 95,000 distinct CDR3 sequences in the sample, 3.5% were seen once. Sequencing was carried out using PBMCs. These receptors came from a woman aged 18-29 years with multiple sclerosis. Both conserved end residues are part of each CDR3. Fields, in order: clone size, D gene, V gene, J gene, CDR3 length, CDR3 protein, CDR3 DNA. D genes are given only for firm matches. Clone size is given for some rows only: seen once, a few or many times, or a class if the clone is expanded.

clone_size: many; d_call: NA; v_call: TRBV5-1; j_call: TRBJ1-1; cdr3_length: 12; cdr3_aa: CASSSDGPEAFF; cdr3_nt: TGCGCCAGCAGCAGTGACGGACCTGAAGCTTTCTTT
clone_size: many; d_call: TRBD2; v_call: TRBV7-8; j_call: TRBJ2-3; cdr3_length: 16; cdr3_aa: CASSITSGGNTDTQYF; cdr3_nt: TGTGCCAGCAGCATCACTAGCGGGGGAAACACAGATACGCAGTATTTT
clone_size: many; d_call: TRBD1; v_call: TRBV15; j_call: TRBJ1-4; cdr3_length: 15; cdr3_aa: CATSTDRGGDEKLFF; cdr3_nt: TGTGCCACCAGCACTGACAGGGGAGGGGATGAAAAACTGTTTTTT
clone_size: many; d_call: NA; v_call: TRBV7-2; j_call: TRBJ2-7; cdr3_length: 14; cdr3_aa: CASSLEGQIYEQYF; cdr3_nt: TGTGCCAGCAGCTTAGAGGGTCAGATCTACGAGCAGTACTTC
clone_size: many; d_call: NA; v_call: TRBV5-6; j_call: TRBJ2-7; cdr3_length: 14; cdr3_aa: CASSMGTATYEQYF; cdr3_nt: TGTGCCAGCAGCATGGGGACGGCCACCTACGAGCAGTACTTC
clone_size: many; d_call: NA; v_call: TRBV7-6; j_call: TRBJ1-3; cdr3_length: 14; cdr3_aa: CASSMRGAGNTIYF; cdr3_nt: TGTGCCAGCAGCATGCGTGGGGCTGGAAACACCATATATTTT
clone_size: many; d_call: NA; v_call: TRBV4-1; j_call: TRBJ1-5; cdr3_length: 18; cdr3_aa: CASSHFETHRYSNQPQHF; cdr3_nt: TGCGCCAGCAGCCATTTCGAGACACACCGATATAGCAATCAGCCCCAGCATTTT
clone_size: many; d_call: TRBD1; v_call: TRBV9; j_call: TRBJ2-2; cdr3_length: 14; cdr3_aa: CASSADRAPGELFF; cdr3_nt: TGTGCCAGCAGCGCCGACAGGGCACCCGGGGAGCTGTTTTTT
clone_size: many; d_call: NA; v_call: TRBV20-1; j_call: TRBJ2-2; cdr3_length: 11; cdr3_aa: CSVLASGELFF; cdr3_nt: TGCAGTGTTTTGGCTTCCGGGGAGCTGTTTTTT
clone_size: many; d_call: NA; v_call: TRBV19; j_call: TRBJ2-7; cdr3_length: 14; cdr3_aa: CASSIGVRVSEQYF; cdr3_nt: TGTGCCAGTAGTATAGGGGTCCGAGTCTCCGAGCAGTACTTC
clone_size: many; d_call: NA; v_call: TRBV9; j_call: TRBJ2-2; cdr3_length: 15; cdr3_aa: CASSAGNTNTGELFF; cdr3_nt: TGTGCCAGCAGCGCCGGGAACACGAACACCGGGGAGCTGTTTTTT
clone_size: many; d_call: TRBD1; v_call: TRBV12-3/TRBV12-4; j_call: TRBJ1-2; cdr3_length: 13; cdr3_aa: CASSPGQDYGYTF; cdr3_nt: TGTGCCAGCAGCCCTGGACAGGACTATGGCTACACCTTC
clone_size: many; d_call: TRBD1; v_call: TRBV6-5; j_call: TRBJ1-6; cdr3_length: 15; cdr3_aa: CASSYDDRGHSPLHF; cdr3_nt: TGTGCCAGCAGTTACGATGACAGGGGCCATTCACCCCTCCACTTT
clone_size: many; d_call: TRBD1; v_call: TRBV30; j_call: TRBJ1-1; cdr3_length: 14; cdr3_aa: CAWRTGQGRAEAFF; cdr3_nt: TGTGCCTGGAGAACGGGACAGGGTCGGGCTGAAGCTTTCTTT
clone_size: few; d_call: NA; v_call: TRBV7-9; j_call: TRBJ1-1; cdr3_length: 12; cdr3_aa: CASGQPNTEAFF; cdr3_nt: TGTGCCAGCGGACAACCGAACACTGAAGCTTTCTTT
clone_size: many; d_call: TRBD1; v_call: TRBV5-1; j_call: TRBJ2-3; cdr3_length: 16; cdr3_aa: CASIGQGALSTDTQYF; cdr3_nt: TGCGCCAGCATCGGACAGGGGGCCTTGAGCACAGATACGCAGTATTTT
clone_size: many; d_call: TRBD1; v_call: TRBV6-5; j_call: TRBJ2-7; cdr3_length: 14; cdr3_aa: CASSGQGTAYEQYF; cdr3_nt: TGTGCCAGCAGCGGACAGGGTACGGCCTACGAGCAGTACTTC
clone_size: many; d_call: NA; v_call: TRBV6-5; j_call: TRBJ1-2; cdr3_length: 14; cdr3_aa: CASSYWGGGYGYTF; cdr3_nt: TGTGCCAGCAGTTACTGGGGGGGGGGCTATGGCTACACCTTC
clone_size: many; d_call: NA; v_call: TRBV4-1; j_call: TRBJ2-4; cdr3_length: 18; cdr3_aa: CASSQGGFGLLGKNIQYF; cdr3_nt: TGCGCCAGCAGCCAAGGGGGATTCGGGTTATTAGGCAAAAACATTCAGTACTTC
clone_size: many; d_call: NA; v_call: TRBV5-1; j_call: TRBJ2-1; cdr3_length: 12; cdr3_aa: CASNQGFDEQFF; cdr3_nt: TGCGCCAGCAACCAGGGTTTTGATGAGCAGTTCTTC
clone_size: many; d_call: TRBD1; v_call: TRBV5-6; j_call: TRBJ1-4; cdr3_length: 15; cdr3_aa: CASSSPGQSNEKLFF; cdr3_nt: TGTGCCAGCAGCTCACCGGGACAGTCTAATGAAAAACTGTTTTTT
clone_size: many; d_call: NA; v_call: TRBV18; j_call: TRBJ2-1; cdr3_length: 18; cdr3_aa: CASSPSRGSESSYNEQFF; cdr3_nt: TGTGCCAGCTCCCCGAGCCGAGGGTCCGAAAGCTCCTACAATGAGCAGTTCTTC
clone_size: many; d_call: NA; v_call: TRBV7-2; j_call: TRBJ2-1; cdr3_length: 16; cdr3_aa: CASSPGRAGPNNEQFF; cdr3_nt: TGTGCCAGCAGCCCCGGCAGGGCGGGACCAAACAATGAGCAGTTCTTC
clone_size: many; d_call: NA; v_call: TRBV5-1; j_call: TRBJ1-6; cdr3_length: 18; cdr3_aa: CASSLADSIRSYNSPLHF; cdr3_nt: TGCGCCAGCAGCTTGGCCGACAGTATCAGGTCCTATAATTCACCCCTCCACTTT
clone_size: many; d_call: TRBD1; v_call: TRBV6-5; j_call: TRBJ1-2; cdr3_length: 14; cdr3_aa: CASSPGQGTNGYTF; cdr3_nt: TGTGCCAGCAGCCCTGGACAGGGGACTAATGGCTACACCTTC
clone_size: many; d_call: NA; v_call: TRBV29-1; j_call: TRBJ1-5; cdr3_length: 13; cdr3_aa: CSVRGTSNQPQHF; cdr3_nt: TGCAGCGTTCGAGGCACGAGCAATCAGCCCCAGCATTTT
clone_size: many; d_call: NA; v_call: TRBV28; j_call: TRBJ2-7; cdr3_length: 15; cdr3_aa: CASSHPVLGTYEQYF; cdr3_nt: TGTGCCAGCAGTCATCCCGTGCTAGGAACCTACGAGCAGTACTTC
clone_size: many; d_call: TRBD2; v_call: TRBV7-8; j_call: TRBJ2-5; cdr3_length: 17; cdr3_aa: CASSLFLLAGVQETQYF; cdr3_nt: TGTGCCAGCAGCTTATTTCTCCTAGCGGGGGTCCAAGAGACCCAGTACTTC
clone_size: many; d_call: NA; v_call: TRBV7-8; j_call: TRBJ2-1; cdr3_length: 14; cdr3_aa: CASSFPGLLNEQFF; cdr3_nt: TGTGCCAGCAGCTTCCCGGGACTTCTTAATGAGCAGTTCTTC
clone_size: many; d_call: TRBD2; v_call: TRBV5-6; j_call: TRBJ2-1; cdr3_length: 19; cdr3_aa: CASSLEQGIGTSGYNEQFF; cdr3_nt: TGTGCCAGCAGCTTGGAACAGGGAATTGGGACTAGCGGATACAATGAGCAGTTCTTC
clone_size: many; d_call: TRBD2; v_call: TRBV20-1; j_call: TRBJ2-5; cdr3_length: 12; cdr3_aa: CSARTSGETQYF; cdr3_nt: TGCAGTGCTAGGACTAGCGGGGAGACCCAGTACTTC
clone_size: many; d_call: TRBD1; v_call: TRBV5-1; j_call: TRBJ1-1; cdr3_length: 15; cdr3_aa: CASSLGTGRRTEAFF; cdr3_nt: TGCGCCAGCAGCTTGGGGACAGGCAGAAGGACTGAAGCTTTCTTT
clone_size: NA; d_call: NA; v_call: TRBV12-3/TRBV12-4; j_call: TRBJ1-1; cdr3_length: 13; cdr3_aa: CASADSMNTEAFF; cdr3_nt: TGTGCCAGCGCAGACAGCATGAACACTGAAGCTTTCTTT
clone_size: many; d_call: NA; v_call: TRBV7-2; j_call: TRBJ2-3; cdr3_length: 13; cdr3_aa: CASSLQAADTQYF; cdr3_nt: TGTGCCAGCAGCCTCCAGGCGGCAGATACGCAGTATTTT
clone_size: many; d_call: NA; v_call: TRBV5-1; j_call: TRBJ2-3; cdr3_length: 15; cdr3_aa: CASGLGTLRTDTQYF; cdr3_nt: TGCGCCAGCGGTTTGGGGACTTTACGCACAGATACGCAGTATTTT